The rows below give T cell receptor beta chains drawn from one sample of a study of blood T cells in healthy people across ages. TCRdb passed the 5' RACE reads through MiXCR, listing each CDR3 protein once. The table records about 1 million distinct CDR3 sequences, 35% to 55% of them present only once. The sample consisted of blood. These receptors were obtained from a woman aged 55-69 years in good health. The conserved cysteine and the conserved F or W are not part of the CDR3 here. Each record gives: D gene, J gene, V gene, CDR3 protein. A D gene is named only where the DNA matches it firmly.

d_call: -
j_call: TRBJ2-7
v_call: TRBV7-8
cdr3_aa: ASSKVVLEQY

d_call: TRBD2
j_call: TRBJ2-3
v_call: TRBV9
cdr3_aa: ASSVDGSGSRTDTQY

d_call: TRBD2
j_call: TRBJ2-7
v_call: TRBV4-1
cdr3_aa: ASSQIAGGVSYEQY

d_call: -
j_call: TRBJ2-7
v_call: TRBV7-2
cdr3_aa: ASSLRQSYEQY

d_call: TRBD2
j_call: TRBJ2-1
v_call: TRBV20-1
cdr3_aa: SARDLASGSADEQF

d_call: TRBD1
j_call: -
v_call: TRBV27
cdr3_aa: ASSPDRGGNEQY

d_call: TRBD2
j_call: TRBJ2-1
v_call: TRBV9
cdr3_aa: ASSVVLAGGPDEQF

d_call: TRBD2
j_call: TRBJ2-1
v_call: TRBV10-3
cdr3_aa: AISEGLAGNNEQF

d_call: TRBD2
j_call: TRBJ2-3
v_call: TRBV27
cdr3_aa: ASSPGLAGPHTDTQY

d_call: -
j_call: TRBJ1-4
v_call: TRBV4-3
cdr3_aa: ASSQDGAGYEKLF

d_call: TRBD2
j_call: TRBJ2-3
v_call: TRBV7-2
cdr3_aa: ASSFGGGYTDTQY

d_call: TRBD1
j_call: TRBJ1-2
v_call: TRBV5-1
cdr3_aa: ASSRLATGDYYGYT

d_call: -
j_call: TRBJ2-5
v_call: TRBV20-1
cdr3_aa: SAAELEETQY

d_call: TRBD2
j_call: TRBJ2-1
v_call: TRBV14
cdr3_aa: ASSGRQRERNEQF

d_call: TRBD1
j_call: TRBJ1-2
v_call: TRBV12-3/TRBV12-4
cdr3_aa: ASSPGQGGYT

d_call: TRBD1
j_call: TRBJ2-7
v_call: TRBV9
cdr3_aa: ALRTGAVYEQY

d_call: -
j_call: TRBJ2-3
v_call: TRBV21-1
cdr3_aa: ASSKNTGSTDTQY

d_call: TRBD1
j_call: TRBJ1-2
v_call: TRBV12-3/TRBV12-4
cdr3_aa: ASRAKQGAHYGYT